One and the same sample provided the 9 T cell receptor beta chains below, sequenced in a study of a mutant IDH1 vaccine in newly diagnosed glioma. Their antigens remain unidentified. The sample's time point: week 47, end of study. Alongside topical imiquimod, each dose of vaccine comprised 300 ug of mutant IDH1 20-mer peptide. Method: immunoSEQ multiplex PCR; TCRdb's copy keeps in-frame clones and lacks some. This sample carries around 50,000 clones, about 88% of them seen once, and the ten largest clones take 4.3%. Sequenced material: PBMCs, taken from a glioma patient whose treatment included an IDH1 peptide vaccine. Receptors were obtained from a woman aged 30 to 39 with glioma. Some clones in this sample may be carry-over from other donors' samples.

The CDR3 sequence is CASSHLEPGATPQYF. CDR3 DNA sequence: TGCGCCAGCAGCCATCTGGAACCGGGAGCCACGCCGCAGTATTTT. The chain is built from TRBV4-1 and TRBJ2-3, with D possibly matching TRBD2 (6 bases). Trimming stripped 3 bases from V and 10 bases from J, with 20 bases between. The germline gives CDR1 MGHRA, CDR2 YSYEKL. The CDR3 is 15 residues long.

The CDR3 loop reads CASSRPRVEGSNTEAFF. For the CDR3, the DNA is TGTGCCAGCAGCCGGCCAAGGGTCGAGGGATCGAACACTGAAGCTTTCTTT. This chain links TRBV4-2 with TRBJ1-1, with unresolved D. Between the trimmed V and J ends, which lost 4 bases and 1 base, there was a span of 19 bases. Per germline, CDR1 LGHNA and CDR2 YNFKEQ. CDR3 length equals 17 residues.

In this sample, this clone turned up once. The chain uses TRBV6-5 and TRBJ1-2; TRBD1 matches 7 bases. The V gene end was trimmed by 0 bases and the J gene end by 8 bases; junction bases not matched to a gene: 9. Germline V gene data show CDR1 as MNHEY and CDR2 as SVGAGI. The CDR3 has 15 amino acids. Written as DNA, the CDR3 is TGTGCCAGCAGTTACTCTGTAGGGGGCAAACAAGGCTACACCTTC. Translation: CASSYSVGGKQGYTF.

This clone was detected a few times. The V call is TRBV7-2, the J call TRBJ2-7; TRBD2 is a possible D gene (6 bases). CDR3 size: 15 residues. Trimming cost V 1 base and J 4 bases, with 14 bases left between them. Germline CDR1 SGHTA, CDR2 FQGNSA. The CDR3 is CASSLGGGLAYEQYF. DNA of the CDR3: TGTGCCAGCAGCTTAGGGGGAGGACTCGCTTACGAGCAGTACTTC.

The chain's CDR3 is CASGTSGTEQYF. The CDR3 nucleotides read TGTGCCAGCGGGACTAGCGGGACCGAGCAGTACTTC. The chain has TRBV19 and TRBJ2-7; 13 bases agree with TRBD2. After removal of 9 bases from V and 6 bases from J, the junction contained 2 bases not matched to a gene. Germline CDR1 LNHDA, CDR2 SQIVND (reference sequence). CDR3 length: 12 amino acids.

The J gene is TRBJ2-5, the V gene TRBV2, with D possibly TRBD2 on 6 matching bases. The CDR3 runs to 16 residues. Germline CDR1 and CDR2: SNHLY and FYNNEI. Trimming took off 6 bases at V and 4 bases at J, with 21 bases between the two ends. CDR3 protein: CASSTSLRPRVETQYF. The CDR3 DNA reads TGTGCCAGCAGCACTAGCCTTCGGCCGCGGGTAGAGACCCAGTACTTC.

V is TRBV5-1 and J is TRBJ1-1; possible D gene TRBD1, 5 bases. With 4 bases removed from V and 4 bases from J, the gap between germline ends came to 11 bases. The CDR3 runs 13 residues. CDR1 and CDR2 from the germline V gene are SGHRS and YFSETQ. The CDR3 nucleotides read TGCGCCAGCAGCGTGGGGGGGACCACTGAAGCTTTCTTT. This translates into CASSVGGTTEAFF.

This clone has just a few counts. The V gene is TRBV4-1, the J gene TRBJ1-3, with D perhaps TRBD1 (5 bases). This CDR3 contains 14 residues. V lost 1 base to trimming and J lost 4 bases, with 8 bases between them. Germline values: CDR1 MGHRA, CDR2 YSYEKL. DNA for the CDR3: TGCGCCAGCAGCCAAGGGGGCGCAGGAAACACCATATATTTT. Translated: CASSQGGAGNTIYF.

The rearrangement links TRBV27 to TRBJ2-7; D might be TRBD1 (6 bases). The CDR3 covers 15 residues. Trimming shortened V by 6 bases and J by 6 bases, and 21 bases separated the two germline ends. Germline CDR1 is MNHEY and CDR2 is SMNVEV (reference sequence). DNA of the CDR3: TGTGCCAGCAGCCCAGTAGGGGGTAAGTTCGGCGAGCAGTACTTC. Its translation: CASSPVGGKFGEQYF.